This T cell receptor beta chain was recorded in a study of T cell responses to AZD1222 COVID-19 vaccine. The germline CDR1 and CDR2 sequences are SEHNR and FQNEAQ (reference sequence). This CDR3 spans 13 amino acids. V lost 7 bases and J 8 bases, leaving 15 bases between the germline ends. The data were produced by immunoSEQ multiplex PCR, yet TCRdb's version contains in-frame clones alone and is incomplete. The sample lists some 120,000 clones, roughly 82% occurring once. This TCR came from an adult who received the AZD1222 COVID-19 vaccine. The J gene is TRBJ1-3, the V gene TRBV7-9; no clear D gene. The material sequenced was peripheral blood, taken 28 days after the second AZD1222 dose. The CDR3 region has the DNA TGTGCCAGCAAAATGACGGTGGTGGACACCATATATTTT. Translated: CASKMTVVDTIYF.